These 17 T cell receptor beta chains were sequenced from one sample in a study of early T cells in non-severe SARS-CoV-2 infection. MiXCR, run by TCRdb on the 5' RACE reads, gives a single entry per CDR3 protein. Here the sample spans around 44,000 distinct CDR3 sequences, around 9.5% being singletons. Sequenced sample: whole blood. The origin of the receptors is an adult who was a healthcare worker with PCR-confirmed SARS-CoV-2 infection or an uninfected control (not recorded which).

This clonotype was recorded at least ten times. This sequence joins TRBV12-3 or TRBV12-4 and TRBJ2-7; 9 bases match TRBD1. The V and J ends lost 6 bases and 6 bases, in that order; junction bases with no gene match: 3. The CDR3 is made up of 12 amino acids. CDR3 amino acids: CASSRTGVEQYF. The CDR3 DNA reads as TGTGCCAGCAGCCGGACAGGGGTCGAGCAGTACTTC.

The rearrangement links TRBV4-1 to TRBJ2-4; 8 bases match TRBD2. Trimming cost V 2 bases and J 5 bases; bases outside gene matches: 5. Germline V gives CDR1 MGHRA, CDR2 YSYEKL. The CDR3 is made up of 15 amino acids. The CDR3 sequence: CASSQQLAEQNIQYF. The CDR3 nucleotides are TGCGCCAGCAGCCAACAACTAGCGGAACAAAACATTCAGTACTTC.

This clonotype was seen repeatedly, ten times or more. The chain joins TRBV30 to TRBJ1-5, with TRBD1 as a possible D gene (6 bases). The germline V gene encodes CDR1 GTSNPN and CDR2 SVGIG (reference sequence). The CDR3 is 15 residues long. The ends were cut back, 1 base at V and 2 bases at J, with 12 bases in the middle. CDR3 sequence reads: CAWSGEGDGNQPQHF. The CDR3 DNA follows: TGTGCCTGGAGTGGGGAGGGGGATGGCAATCAGCCCCAGCATTTT.

This clonotype was observed a few times. The chain recombines TRBV18 with TRBJ2-1; 7 bases are a match to TRBD1. The CDR3 spans 16 residues. Germline CDR1 KGHSH, CDR2 LQKENI. The V and J ends lost 0 bases and 5 bases, in that order; junction bases with no gene match: 7. CDR3 sequence reads: CASSPPTGSWDNEQFF. The CDR3 coding sequence is TGTGCCAGCTCACCACCGACAGGGAGTTGGGACAATGAGCAGTTCTTC.

This clonotype occurred many times. J is TRBJ2-1 and V is TRBV5-1; D perhaps matches TRBD2 (5 bases). The CDR3 covers 12 residues. Per the germline V gene, CDR1 is SGHRS and CDR2 is YFSETQ. The ends were cut back, 4 bases at V and 5 bases at J, with 7 bases in the middle. DNA for the CDR3: TGCGCCAGCAGCCCGGAGGACAATGAGCAGTTCTTC. Translation: CASSPEDNEQFF.

This clonotype was recorded many times. A junction end diverges from the germline sequence, so it may reflect a read error. The chain carries TRBV6-5 and TRBJ2-3; D might be TRBD1 or TRBD2, each matching 6 bases. The CDR3 runs to 16 residues. Germline V gene sequence: CDR1 MNHEY, CDR2 SVGAGI. The CDR3 loop reads CASSYGGPRATDTQYF. DNA of the CDR3: TGTGCTAGCAGTTACGGGGGCCCCCGGGCCACAGATACGCAGTATTTT.

This clonotype has at least ten counts. The gene calls are TRBV9 and TRBJ2-7; 10 bases are a match to TRBD2. CDR1 SGDLS and CDR2 YYNGEE come from the germline V gene. The CDR3 covers 15 residues. The V and J ends lost 1 base and 7 bases, in that order; junction bases with no gene match: 8. The CDR3 sequence is CASSVLAGVSGEQYF. CDR3 coding DNA: TGTGCCAGCAGCGTACTAGCGGGAGTTTCGGGGGAGCAGTACTTC.

This clonotype was observed at least ten times. The rearrangement uses TRBV3-1 and TRBJ1-2; D uncertain. Germline lookup yields CDR1 LGHDT and CDR2 YNNKEL (reference sequence). This CDR3 has 12 residues. V lost 0 bases to trimming and J lost 8 bases, with 7 bases between them. Written as DNA, the CDR3 is TGTGCCAGCAGCCAAGAGTCTGCGGGCTACACCTTC. Translation gives CASSQESAGYTF.

This clonotype showed up many times. This chain uses TRBV5-1 with TRBJ2-3; 12 nucleotides align to TRBD1. The CDR3 extends over 16 amino acids. The V gene's germline CDR1 is SGHRS and CDR2 YFSETQ. V gave up 4 bases and J gave up 3 bases; unmatched junction bases: 6. The CDR3 region has the DNA TGCGCCAGCAGCATCGGGACAGGGGGCTCGACAGATACGCAGTATTTT. Its protein product is CASSIGTGGSTDTQYF.

The V gene is TRBV29-1, the J gene TRBJ2-1; maybe TRBD2 (6 bases). From germline, CDR1 is SQVTM and CDR2 ANQGSEA. CDR3 length equals 15 residues. Trimming removed 6 bases from V and 0 bases from J, with 15 bases in between. CDR3 nucleotides: TGCAGCGTAGAGGGCGGGGTAAGCTCCTACAATGAGCAGTTCTTC. Translation: CSVEGGVSSYNEQFF.

This clonotype has ten or more counts. The chain has TRBV29-1 and TRBJ1-1, with 9 bases identical to TRBD1. Germline values: CDR1 SQVTM, CDR2 ANQGSEA. The CDR3 covers 14 residues. Trimming at V came to 6 bases and at J to 7 bases, leaving 12 bases not matched to a gene. Here the CDR3 DNA reads TGCAGCGTCCCCGGGACAGGGACCTACTTTGAAGCTTTCTTT. It translates to CSVPGTGTYFEAFF.

The chain links TRBV28 to TRBJ2-2; D is unclear. Trimming took 7 bases from V and 2 from J, leaving 5 bases between them. The CDR3 runs to 12 residues. Germline V CDR1 and CDR2: MDHEN, SYDVKM. The CDR3, as DNA: TGTGCCAGCAAGACCAACACCGGGGAGCTGTTTTTT. This encodes CASKTNTGELFF.

This clonotype was counted ten times or more. The chain employs TRBV20-1 and TRBJ2-2; D perhaps matches TRBD2 (6 bases). V dropped 1 base and J dropped 4 bases, with 10 bases sitting between them. Germline CDR1 is DFQATT and CDR2 is SNEGSKA (reference sequence). The length of the CDR3 is 14 residues. This chain's CDR3 is CSARAPGGTGELFF. CDR3 sequence (DNA): TGCAGTGCTAGAGCCCCCGGGGGCACCGGGGAGCTGTTTTTT.

J is TRBJ2-7 and V is TRBV29-1; tentative D call: TRBD1 (6 bases). Germline CDR1 and CDR2: SQVTM and ANQGSEA. V shed 5 bases and J shed 2 bases, with 16 bases lying between them. The CDR3 has 14 residues. CDR3 DNA sequence: TGCAGCGTTCGACAGGTATCAGCGACCTACGAGCAGTACTTC. Amino acid sequence: CSVRQVSATYEQYF.

J is TRBJ1-1 and V is TRBV29-1; a weak D match, TRBD1 (6 bases). This CDR3 has 14 amino acids. The ends were cut back, 7 bases at V and 1 base at J, with 16 bases in the middle. Germline assignment: CDR1 SQVTM and CDR2 ANQGSEA. CDR3 coding DNA: TGCAGCGCCAAACTGGGACACGAGAACACTGAAGCTTTCTTT. Translation: CSAKLGHENTEAFF.

J is TRBJ1-1 and V is TRBV27; 7 bases match TRBD1. V was pared by 6 bases and J by 7 bases, with 11 bases of the junction left unmatched. The CDR3 extends over 14 amino acids. Germline V lookup: CDR1 MNHEY, CDR2 SMNVEV (reference sequence). Here the CDR3 reads CASRKIQGTREAFF. CDR3 in DNA: TGTGCCAGCAGAAAAATACAGGGGACGCGTGAAGCTTTCTTT.

This clonotype was picked up many times. The chain joins TRBV7-8 to TRBJ2-7; D possibly uses TRBD1 or TRBD2 (5 bases each). V lost 0 bases, J lost 3 bases, and 12 bases lay in between. Germline CDR1 SGHVS, CDR2 FQNEAQ. The length of the CDR3 is 15 residues. The CDR3, as DNA: TGTGCCAGCAGCTTAGCTCTAGGGACGGACTACGAGCAGTACTTC. It translates to CASSLALGTDYEQYF.